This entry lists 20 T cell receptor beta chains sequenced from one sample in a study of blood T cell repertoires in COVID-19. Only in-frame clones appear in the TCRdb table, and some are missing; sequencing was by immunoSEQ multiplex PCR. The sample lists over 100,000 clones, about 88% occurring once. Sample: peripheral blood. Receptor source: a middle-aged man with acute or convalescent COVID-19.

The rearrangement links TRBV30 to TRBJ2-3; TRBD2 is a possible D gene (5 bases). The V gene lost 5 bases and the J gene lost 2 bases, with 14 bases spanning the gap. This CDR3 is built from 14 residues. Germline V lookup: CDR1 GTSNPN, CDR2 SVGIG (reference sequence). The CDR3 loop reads CAWGSTGYTDTQYF. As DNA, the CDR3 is TGTGCCTGGGGATCAACGGGGTACACAGATACGCAGTATTTT.

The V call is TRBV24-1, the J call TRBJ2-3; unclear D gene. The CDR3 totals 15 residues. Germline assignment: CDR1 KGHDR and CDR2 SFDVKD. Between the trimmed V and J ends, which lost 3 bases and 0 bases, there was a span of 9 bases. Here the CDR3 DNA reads TGTGCCACCAGTGATGGAGCGTCTAGCACAGATACGCAGTATTTT. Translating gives CATSDGASSTDTQYF.

This chain's CDR3 is CASSLVEGTGPDTQYF. The CDR3 DNA reads as TGTGCCAGCAGCTTAGTAGAGGGGACAGGGCCAGATACGCAGTATTTT. The genes are TRBV11-2 and TRBJ2-3; 9 bases map to TRBD1. The V gene's germline CDR1 is SGHAT and CDR2 FQNNGV. There are 16 residues in the CDR3. V lost 1 base to trimming and J lost 4 bases; unmatched junction nucleotides: 6.

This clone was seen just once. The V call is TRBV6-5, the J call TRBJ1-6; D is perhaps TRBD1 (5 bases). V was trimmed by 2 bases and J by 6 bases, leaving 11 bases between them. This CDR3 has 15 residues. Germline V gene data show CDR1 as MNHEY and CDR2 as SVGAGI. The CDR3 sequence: CASSYIQGSNSPLHF. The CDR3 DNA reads TGTGCCAGCAGTTACATTCAGGGATCTAATTCACCCCTCCACTTT.

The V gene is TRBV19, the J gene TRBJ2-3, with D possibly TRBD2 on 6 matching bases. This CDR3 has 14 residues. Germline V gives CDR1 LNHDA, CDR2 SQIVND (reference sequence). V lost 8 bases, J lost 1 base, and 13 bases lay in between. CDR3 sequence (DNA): TGTGCCAGTGAATTAAGGGAGGGCACAGATACGCAGTATTTT. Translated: CASELREGTDTQYF.

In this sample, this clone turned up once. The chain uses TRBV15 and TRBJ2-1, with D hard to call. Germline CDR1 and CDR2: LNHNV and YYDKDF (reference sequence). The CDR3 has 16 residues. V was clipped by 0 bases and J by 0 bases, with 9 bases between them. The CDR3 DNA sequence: TGTGCCACCAGCAGAGATTCCTGGAGCTCCTACAATGAGCAGTTCTTC. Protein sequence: CATSRDSWSSYNEQFF.

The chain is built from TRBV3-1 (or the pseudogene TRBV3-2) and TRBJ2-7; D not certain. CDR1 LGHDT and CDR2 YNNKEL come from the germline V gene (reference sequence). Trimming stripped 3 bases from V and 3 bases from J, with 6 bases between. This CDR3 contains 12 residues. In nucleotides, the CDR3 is TGTGCCAGCAGCCAGGCCTTCTACGAGCAGTACTTC. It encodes CASSQAFYEQYF.

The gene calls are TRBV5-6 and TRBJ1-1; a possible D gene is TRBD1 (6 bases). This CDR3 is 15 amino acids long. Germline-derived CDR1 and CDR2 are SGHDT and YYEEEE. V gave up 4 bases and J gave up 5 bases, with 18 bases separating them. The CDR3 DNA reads TGTGCCAGCAGCCTGACAGGAGAGGTCGAAACTGAAGCTTTCTTT. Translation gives CASSLTGEVETEAFF.

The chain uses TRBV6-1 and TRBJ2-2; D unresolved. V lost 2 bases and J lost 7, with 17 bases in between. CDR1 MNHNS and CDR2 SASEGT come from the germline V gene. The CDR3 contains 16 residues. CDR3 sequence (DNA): TGTGCCAGCAGTGAACGAGGAGACTTACCCCGCGGGGAGCTGTTTTTT. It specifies CASSERGDLPRGELFF.

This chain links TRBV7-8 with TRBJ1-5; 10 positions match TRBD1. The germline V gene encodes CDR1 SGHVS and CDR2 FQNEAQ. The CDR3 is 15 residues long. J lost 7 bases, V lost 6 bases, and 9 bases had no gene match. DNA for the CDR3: TGTGCCAGCAGTCCCGGGACAGGGGTTAGGCAGCCCCAGCATTTT. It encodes CASSPGTGVRQPQHF. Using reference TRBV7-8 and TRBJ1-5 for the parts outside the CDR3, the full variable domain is GAGVSQSPRYKVAKRGQDVALRCDPISGHVSLFWYQQALGQGPEFLTYFQNEAQLDKSGLPSDRFFAERPEGSVSTLKIQRTQQEDSAVYLCASSPGTGVRQPQHFGDGTRLSIL.

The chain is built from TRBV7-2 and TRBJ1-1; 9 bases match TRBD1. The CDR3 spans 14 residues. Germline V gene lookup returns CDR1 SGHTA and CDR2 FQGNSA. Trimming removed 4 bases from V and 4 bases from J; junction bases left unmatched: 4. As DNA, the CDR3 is TGTGCCAGCAGCTGGGACAGGGCCCTCACTGAAGCTTTCTTT. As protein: CASSWDRALTEAFF.

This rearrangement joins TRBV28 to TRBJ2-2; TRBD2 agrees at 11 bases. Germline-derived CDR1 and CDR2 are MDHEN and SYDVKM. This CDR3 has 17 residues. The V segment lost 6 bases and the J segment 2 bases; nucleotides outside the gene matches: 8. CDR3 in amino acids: CASSHQLAGVNTGELFF. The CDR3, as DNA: TGTGCCAGCAGCCACCAACTAGCGGGGGTTAACACCGGGGAGCTGTTTTTT.

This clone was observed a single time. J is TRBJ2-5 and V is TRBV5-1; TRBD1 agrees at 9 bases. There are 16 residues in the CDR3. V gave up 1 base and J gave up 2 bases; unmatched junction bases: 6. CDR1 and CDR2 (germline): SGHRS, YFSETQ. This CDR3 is CASSLITGGRQETQYF. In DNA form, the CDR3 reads TGCGCCAGCAGCTTGATAACAGGGGGCCGACAAGAGACCCAGTACTTC.

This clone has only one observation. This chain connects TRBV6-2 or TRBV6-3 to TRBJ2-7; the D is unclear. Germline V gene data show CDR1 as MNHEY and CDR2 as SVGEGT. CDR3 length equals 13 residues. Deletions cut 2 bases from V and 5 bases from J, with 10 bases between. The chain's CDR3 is CASSYQANHEQYF. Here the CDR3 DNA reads TGTGCCAGCAGTTACCAGGCTAATCACGAGCAGTACTTC.

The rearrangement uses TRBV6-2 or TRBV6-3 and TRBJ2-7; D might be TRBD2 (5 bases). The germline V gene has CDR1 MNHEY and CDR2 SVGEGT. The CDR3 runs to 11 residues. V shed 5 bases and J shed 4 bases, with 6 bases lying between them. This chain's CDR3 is CASSRRYEQYF. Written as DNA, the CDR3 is TGTGCCAGCAGTCGGAGGTACGAGCAGTACTTC.

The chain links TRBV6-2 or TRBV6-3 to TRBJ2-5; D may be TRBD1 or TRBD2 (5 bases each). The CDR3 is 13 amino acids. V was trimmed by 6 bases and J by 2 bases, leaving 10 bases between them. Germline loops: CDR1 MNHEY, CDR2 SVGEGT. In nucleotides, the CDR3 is TGTGCCAGCAGCCGGGGCAGTCAAGAGACCCAGTACTTC. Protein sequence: CASSRGSQETQYF.

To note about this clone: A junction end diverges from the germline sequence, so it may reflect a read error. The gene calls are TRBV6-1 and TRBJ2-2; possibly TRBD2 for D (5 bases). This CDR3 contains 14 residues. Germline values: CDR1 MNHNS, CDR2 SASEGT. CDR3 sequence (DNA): TGTGCCAGCAGTGAAGGAGGCAGGACCGGGAAGCTGTTTTTT. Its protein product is CASSEGGRTGKLFF.

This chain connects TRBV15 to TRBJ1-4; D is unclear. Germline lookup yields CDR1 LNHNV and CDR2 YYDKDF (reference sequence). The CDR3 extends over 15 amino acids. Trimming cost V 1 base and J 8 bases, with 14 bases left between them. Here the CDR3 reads CATSRAGRFVEKLFF. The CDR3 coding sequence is TGTGCCACCAGCAGAGCGGGGAGGTTTGTGGAAAAACTGTTTTTT.

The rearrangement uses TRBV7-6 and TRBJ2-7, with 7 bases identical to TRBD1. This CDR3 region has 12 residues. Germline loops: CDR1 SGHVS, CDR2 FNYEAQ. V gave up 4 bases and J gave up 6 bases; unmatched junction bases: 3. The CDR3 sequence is CASSSTGAEQYF. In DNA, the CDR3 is TGTGCCAGCAGCTCTACAGGGGCCGAGCAGTACTTC.

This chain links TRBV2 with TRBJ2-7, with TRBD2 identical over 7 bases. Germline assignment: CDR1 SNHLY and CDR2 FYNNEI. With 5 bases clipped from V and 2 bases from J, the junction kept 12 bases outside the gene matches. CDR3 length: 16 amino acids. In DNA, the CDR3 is TGTGCCAGCAGTTGGGGCTCCGGGGGAGGGACCTACGAGCAGTACTTC. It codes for CASSWGSGGGTYEQYF. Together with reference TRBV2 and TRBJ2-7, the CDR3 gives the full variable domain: EPEVTQTPSHQVTQMGQEVILRCVPISNHLYFYWYRQILGQKVEFLVSFYNNEISEKSEIFDDQFSVERPDGSNFTLKIRSTKLEDSAMYFCASSWGSGGGTYEQYFGPGTRLTVT.